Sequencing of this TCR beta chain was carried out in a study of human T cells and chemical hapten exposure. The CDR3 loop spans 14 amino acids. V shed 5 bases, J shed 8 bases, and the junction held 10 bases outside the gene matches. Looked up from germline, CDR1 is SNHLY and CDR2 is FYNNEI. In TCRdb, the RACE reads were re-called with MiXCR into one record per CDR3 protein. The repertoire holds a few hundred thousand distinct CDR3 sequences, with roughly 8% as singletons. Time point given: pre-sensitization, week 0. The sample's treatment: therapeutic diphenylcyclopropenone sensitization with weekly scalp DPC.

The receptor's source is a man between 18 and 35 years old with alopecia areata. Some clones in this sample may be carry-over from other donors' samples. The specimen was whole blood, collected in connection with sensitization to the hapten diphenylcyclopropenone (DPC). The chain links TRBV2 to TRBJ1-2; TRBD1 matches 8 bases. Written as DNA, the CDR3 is TGTGCCAGCAGTACACGGACAGGGTTAAAGGGCTACACCTTC. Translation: CASSTRTGLKGYTF.